The 24 T cell receptor beta chains below come from one sample, sequenced in a study of blood T cell repertoires in COVID-19. Method: immunoSEQ multiplex PCR; TCRdb's copy keeps in-frame clones and lacks some. The table lists some 190,000 clones, 80% to 90% of them singletons. The sample taken for sequencing was peripheral blood. The receptors come from a man in his sixties with acute or convalescent COVID-19.

J is TRBJ2-6 and V is TRBV7-9, with a possible D match to TRBD2 (5 bases). CDR3 length: 17 amino acids. The germline V gene encodes CDR1 SEHNR and CDR2 FQNEAQ (reference sequence). Trimming took 5 bases from V and 4 from J, leaving 18 bases between them. The CDR3 DNA follows: TGTGCCAGCAGCGGTGCGGGCGGGCGGCCCGGGGCCAACGTCCTGACTTTC. Protein product: CASSGAGGRPGANVLTF. Looking up the rest from reference TRBV7-9 and TRBJ2-6 gives the full variable domain: DTGVSQNPRHKITKRGQNVTFRCDPISEHNRLYWYRQTLGQGPEFLTYFQNEAQLEKSRLLSDRFSAERPKGSFSTLEIQRTEQGDSAMYLCASSGAGGRPGANVLTFGAGSRLTVL.

The gene calls are TRBV10-3 and TRBJ1-3; 7 bases match TRBD1. The CDR3 contains 17 residues. CDR1 is ENHRY and CDR2 is SYGVKD in the germline V gene. V shed 3 bases and J 2 bases; nucleotides not matched to a gene: 10. CDR3 nucleotide sequence: TGTGCCATCAGTGAAACAGTATTAGGGGGCACTGGAAACACCATATATTTT. Protein product: CAISETVLGGTGNTIYF.

This sequence joins TRBV6-6 and TRBJ2-7; D is unresolved. This CDR3 is 12 amino acids long. The V and J ends lost 2 bases and 6 bases respectively, with 8 bases between them. Germline CDR1 MNHNY, CDR2 SVGAGI (reference sequence). CDR3 in DNA: TGTGCCAGCAGTTACCCCCCCGGCGAGCAGTACTTC. It specifies CASSYPPGEQYF.

The genes are TRBV7-2 and TRBJ2-7, with 9 bases that match TRBD2. Looked up from germline, CDR1 is SGHTA and CDR2 is FQGNSA. Trimming at V came to 3 bases and at J to 3 bases, leaving 6 bases not matched to a gene. This CDR3 region has 15 residues. The CDR3 region is CASSFLAGVGYEQYF. The CDR3 coding sequence is TGTGCCAGCAGCTTTTTAGCGGGAGTCGGCTACGAGCAGTACTTC.

The V and J genes are TRBV7-9 and TRBJ2-3; the match to TRBD2 covers 7 bases. V shed 5 bases and J 2 bases; nucleotides not matched to a gene: 10. This CDR3 has 16 amino acids. Germline lookup yields CDR1 SEHNR and CDR2 FQNEAQ (reference sequence). CDR3 coding DNA: TGTGCCAGCAGCCCACTGACGGGAGGTAACACAGATACGCAGTATTTT. As protein: CASSPLTGGNTDTQYF.

The chain has TRBV28 and TRBJ1-1; D might be TRBD1 (6 bases). Per the germline V gene, CDR1 is MDHEN and CDR2 is SYDVKM. The CDR3 spans 11 residues. The CDR3 spells CVPTGLLGAFF. CDR3 nucleotide sequence: TGTGTCCCAACAGGGTTACTTGGCGCTTTCTTT.

The V and J genes are TRBV12-3 or TRBV12-4 and TRBJ2-7; no reliable D call. The CDR3 consists of 12 residues. V gave up 5 bases and J gave up 2 bases, with 7 bases separating them. Here the CDR3 reads CASSAQAYEQYF. The CDR3 DNA is TGTGCCAGCAGTGCGCAGGCCTACGAGCAGTACTTC.

The chain carries TRBV7-9 and TRBJ1-1; TRBD1 aligns across 7 bases. The CDR3 has 15 residues. The V and J ends lost 1 base and 5 bases, in that order; junction bases with no gene match: 7. Germline-derived CDR1 and CDR2 are SEHNR and FQNEAQ (reference sequence). CDR3 nucleotide sequence: TGTGCCAGCAGCTTAGGGGCAGGGGGTGGTACTGAAGCTTTCTTT. Protein product: CASSLGAGGGTEAFF.

The chain couples TRBV30 to TRBJ2-4, with D possibly being TRBD2 (5 bases). Trimming removed 2 bases at V and 0 bases at J, with 8 bases between. This CDR3 is 14 amino acids long. The V gene's germline CDR1 is GTSNPN and CDR2 SVGIG (reference sequence). In DNA, the CDR3 is TGTGCCTGGAGTTCGGGGTTAGCCAAAAACATTCAGTACTTC. Residues: CAWSSGLAKNIQYF.

The V gene is TRBV6-5, the J gene TRBJ2-7; 10 bases are a match to TRBD2. V trimming: 4 bases; J trimming: 5 bases; junction bases outside the gene matches: 8. Germline CDR1 MNHEY, CDR2 SVGAGI. The CDR3 length is 15 residues. The CDR3 loop reads CASSWTSGRRNEQYF. The CDR3 nucleotides are TGTGCCAGCAGTTGGACTAGCGGTCGAAGGAACGAGCAGTACTTC.

V usage is TRBV15 and J usage is TRBJ1-6; D gene ambiguous. Germline V gene data show CDR1 as LNHNV and CDR2 as YYDKDF (reference sequence). The CDR3 is 14 amino acids. Trimming left V 5 bases short and J 7 bases short, with 12 bases between. CDR3 in DNA: TGTGCCACCAGCGACCGGGCGGGAAATTCACCCCTCCACTTT. The encoded protein is CATSDRAGNSPLHF.

The chain joins TRBV5-4 to TRBJ1-2; TRBD1 aligns across 7 bases. The germline gives CDR1 SGHNT, CDR2 YYREEE (reference sequence). The CDR3 is 16 residues long. V trimming: 0 bases; J trimming: 2 bases; junction bases outside the gene matches: 7. In DNA, the CDR3 is TGTGCCAGCAGCTTGGCCCTGTCAGGGGGGAACTATGGCTACACCTTC. Translation: CASSLALSGGNYGYTF.

This chain uses TRBV3-1 (or the pseudogene TRBV3-2) with TRBJ1-1; 9 bases map to TRBD1. The CDR3 has 15 amino acids. Germline CDR1 is LGHDT and CDR2 is YNNKEL (reference sequence). V lost 6 bases, J lost 7 bases, and 12 bases stayed unmatched. The CDR3 coding sequence is TGTGCCAGCAGGCTACAGGGACAGGGAACGGGTGAAGCTTTCTTT. This translates into CASRLQGQGTGEAFF.

This clone was observed a single time. The gene calls are TRBV2 and TRBJ2-3; 8 bases are shared with TRBD1. J was trimmed by 5 bases and V by 9 bases; bases with no gene match: 13. The CDR3 covers 15 residues. CDR1 is SNHLY, CDR2 FYNNEI, per germline. The CDR3 nucleotides are TGTGCCAGACAAAAAATTACAGGGGGTGGAGATACGCAGTATTTT. Its protein product is CARQKITGGGDTQYF.

This clone was detected only a few times. V is TRBV28 and J is TRBJ1-2; TRBD1 might be the D (5 bases). The germline gives CDR1 MDHEN, CDR2 SYDVKM. CDR3 length: 13 residues. V gave up 7 bases and J gave up 4 bases, with 13 bases separating them. CDR3: CASTKGPLYGYTF. In nucleotides, the CDR3 is TGTGCCAGCACCAAGGGGCCTCTCTATGGCTACACCTTC.

This chain uses TRBV6-5 with TRBJ1-1, with D tentatively TRBD1 (5 bases). Between the trimmed V and J ends, which lost 6 bases and 0 bases, there was a span of 14 bases. Germline assignment: CDR1 MNHEY and CDR2 SVGAGI. CDR3 size: 15 residues. CDR3 nucleotides: TGTGCCAGCAGCATGTGGGGGGGGGTGAACACTGAAGCTTTCTTT. Translated, it gives CASSMWGGVNTEAFF.

This rearrangement joins TRBV7-2 to TRBJ2-7; 10 bases are shared with TRBD1. The trim removed 5 bases at V and 3 bases at J, leaving 7 bases unmatched. This CDR3 region has 15 residues. The germline gives CDR1 SGHTA, CDR2 FQGNSA. The CDR3 sequence is CASSPRTGGLYEQYF. CDR3 sequence (DNA): TGTGCCAGCAGCCCACGGACAGGGGGGCTCTACGAGCAGTACTTC.

The chain is built from TRBV19 and TRBJ1-1; a weak D match, TRBD1 (6 bases). The CDR3 has 15 residues. Deletions cut 6 bases from V and 1 base from J, with 15 bases between. Germline-derived CDR1 and CDR2 are LNHDA and SQIVND (reference sequence). The DNA of the CDR3 is TGTGCCAGTAGCAGGGGATTGGTAGGGAACACTGAAGCTTTCTTT. Its translation: CASSRGLVGNTEAFF.

The rearrangement links TRBV29-1 to TRBJ1-4, with a weak D call TRBD1 (5 bases). The CDR3 is made up of 11 amino acids. Germline V gene data show CDR1 as SQVTM and CDR2 as ANQGSEA. V was clipped by 0 bases and J by 13 bases, with 9 bases between them. CDR3 nucleotide sequence: TGCAGCGTTGAAGATGCTAGGGGACTGTTTTTT. It specifies CSVEDARGLFF.

This chain uses TRBV28 with TRBJ2-1; 10 positions match TRBD2. Germline trimming cut 4 bases from V and 7 bases from J; bases unmatched to any gene: 7. Germline lookup yields CDR1 MDHEN and CDR2 SYDVKM. The CDR3 loop spans 15 amino acids. In DNA, the CDR3 is TGTGCCAGCAGTTCGCTAGCGGGAGAGGGTAATGAGCAGTTCTTC. It encodes CASSSLAGEGNEQFF.

This chain uses TRBV23-1 with TRBJ1-1; 7 nucleotides line up with TRBD1. TRBV23-1 counts as an open reading frame of uncertain function. V was pared by 8 bases and J by 0 bases, with 6 bases of the junction left unmatched. This CDR3 contains 14 residues. In DNA, the CDR3 is TGCGCCAGCCGGCCGGGACAGATGAACACTGAAGCTTTCTTT. It is translated as CASRPGQMNTEAFF.

The chain carries TRBV7-2 and TRBJ2-1; 15 bases are a match to TRBD2. Germline CDR1 is SGHTA and CDR2 is FQGNSA. This CDR3 is built from 16 residues. V lost 2 bases, J lost 9 bases, and 5 bases stayed unmatched. The CDR3 spells CASSLSPGLAGGEQFF. The CDR3 DNA follows: TGTGCCAGCAGCTTATCGCCGGGACTAGCGGGAGGTGAGCAGTTCTTC.

The chain employs TRBV4-2 and TRBJ1-6, with 7 bases fitting TRBD1. CDR1 LGHNA and CDR2 YNFKEQ come from the germline V gene. This CDR3 contains 16 residues. Unmatched junction bases numbered 4, after V lost 1 base and J lost 4 bases. The CDR3: CASSQGWDSYNSPLHF. CDR3 DNA: TGTGCCAGCAGCCAAGGGTGGGACAGTTATAATTCACCCCTCCACTTT.

The chain combines TRBV5-5 with TRBJ2-6; no firm D call. The CDR3 sequence is 20 residues long. Trimming left V 4 bases short and J 0 bases short, with 23 bases between. CDR1 is SGHKS and CDR2 is YYEKEE in the germline V gene (reference sequence). CDR3 sequence reads: CASSLRYRVSDFSGANVLTF. Written as DNA, the CDR3 is TGTGCCAGCAGCCTAAGATACCGGGTCTCAGACTTCTCTGGGGCCAACGTCCTGACTTTC.